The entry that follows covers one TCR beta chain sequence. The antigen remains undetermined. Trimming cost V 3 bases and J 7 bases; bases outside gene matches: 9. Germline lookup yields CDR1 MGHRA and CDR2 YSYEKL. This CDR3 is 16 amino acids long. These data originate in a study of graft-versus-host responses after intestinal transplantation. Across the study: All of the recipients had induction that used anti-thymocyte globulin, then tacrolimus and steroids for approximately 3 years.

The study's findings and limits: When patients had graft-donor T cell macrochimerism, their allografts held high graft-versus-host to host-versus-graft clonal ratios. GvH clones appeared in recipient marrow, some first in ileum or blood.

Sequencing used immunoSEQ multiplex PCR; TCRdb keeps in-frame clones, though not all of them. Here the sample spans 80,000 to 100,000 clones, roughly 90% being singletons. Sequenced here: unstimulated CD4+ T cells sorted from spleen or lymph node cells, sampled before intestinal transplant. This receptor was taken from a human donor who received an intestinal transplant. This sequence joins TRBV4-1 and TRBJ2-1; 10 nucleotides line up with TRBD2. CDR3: CASSHTSGTKTNEQFF. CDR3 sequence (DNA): TGCGCCAGCAGCCACACTAGCGGGACCAAAACTAATGAGCAGTTCTTC.